This TCR beta chain was sequenced during a study of blood T cells in healthy people across ages. General study findings and limits: Unsorted PBMCs blocked a conclusive comparison of naive and antigen-experienced cells.

Sample-barcoded 5' priming and a J-beta primer mix drove a second PCR of roughly 6 to 12 cycles. Every cDNA molecule bore a tag from a template-switch adaptor containing 12 random nucleotides. Per sample, CDR3-containing paired-end reads numbered at least 2.5 million. Using its own MiXCR run on the 5' RACE reads, TCRdb lists one record per CDR3 protein. The data contain roughly 860,000 distinct CDR3 sequences, approximately 67% of them singletons. Worth noting for this clonotype: Its target is unknown.

The specimen was blood. This TCR derives from a man aged 25 to 45 in good health.

The CDR3 region has the DNA TGTGCCAGCAGCATCCGAGCGGGGGGGAGCACAGATACGCAGTATTTT. Translating gives CASSIRAGGSTDTQYF. The genes are TRBV7-2 and TRBJ2-3, with TRBD2 identical over 10 bases. The CDR3 contains 16 residues. Trimming took 5 bases from V and 0 from J; bases not matched to a gene: 5. Germline CDR1 SGHTA, CDR2 FQGNSA.